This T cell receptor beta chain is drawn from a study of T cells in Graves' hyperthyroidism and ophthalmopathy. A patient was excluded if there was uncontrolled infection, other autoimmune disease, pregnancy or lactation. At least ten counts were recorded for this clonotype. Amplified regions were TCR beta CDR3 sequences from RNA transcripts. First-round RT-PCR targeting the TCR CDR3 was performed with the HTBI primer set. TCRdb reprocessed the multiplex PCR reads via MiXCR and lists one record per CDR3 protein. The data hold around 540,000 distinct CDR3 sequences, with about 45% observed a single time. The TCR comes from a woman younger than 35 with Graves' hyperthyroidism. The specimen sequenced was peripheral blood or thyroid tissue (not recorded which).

The CDR3 bases are TGTGCCACCAGTGACCCGGGACTAGCGACGGGACAGACCCAGTACTTC. Encoded protein: CATSDPGLATGQTQYF. The chain combines TRBV24-1 with TRBJ2-5; TRBD2 agrees at 10 bases. The CDR3 runs to 16 residues. Germline V gene sequence: CDR1 KGHDR, CDR2 SFDVKD. Germline trimming cut 4 bases from V and 6 bases from J; bases unmatched to any gene: 10.